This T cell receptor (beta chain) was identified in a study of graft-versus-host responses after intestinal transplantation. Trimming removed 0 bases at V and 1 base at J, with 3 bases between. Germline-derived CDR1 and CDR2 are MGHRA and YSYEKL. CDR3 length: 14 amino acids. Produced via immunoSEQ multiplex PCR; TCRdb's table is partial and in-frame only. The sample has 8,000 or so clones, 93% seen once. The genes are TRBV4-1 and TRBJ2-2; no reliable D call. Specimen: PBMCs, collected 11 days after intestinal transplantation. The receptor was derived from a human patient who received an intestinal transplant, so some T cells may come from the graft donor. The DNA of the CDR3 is TGCGCCAGCAGCCAAGACGGGAACACCGGGGAGCTGTTTTTT. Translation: CASSQDGNTGELFF.